What follows is one T cell receptor beta chain and its context. Using its own MiXCR run on the RT-PCR reads, TCRdb lists one record per CDR3 protein. The table shows roughly 190,000 distinct CDR3 sequences, with less than 15% occurring only once. This CDR3 has 15 residues. V lost 0 bases and J lost 4, with 10 bases in between. Germline V gene data show CDR1 as LGHNA and CDR2 as YNFKEQ. This sample was included in a study of response to subunit inactivated influenza vaccine. This sample was also put to use in a study of T cells expressing NK-cell markers. That report adds: A 5'RACE template switching approach incorporating UMIs was used to make TCR beta cDNA. Sorted T-cell subsets CD3+CD56+NKG2C+, CD3+CD56+NKG2C- and CD3+CD56-NKG2C+ were TCR beta-sequenced. Just one sequenced donor of eight was HCMV-seronegative, while seven were seropositive. Restricting sorting to alpha-beta TCR T cells was achieved in several experiments by an anti-gamma-delta TCR antibody. These clonotypes also led the CD3+CD56-NKG2C+ fraction in a few donors.

The receptor's source is a man aged 45-60 years who received an inactivated influenza vaccine. This chain links TRBV4-2 with TRBJ1-5, with a tentative D call TRBD1 (5 bases). The source material was CD8+ T cells sorted from PBMCs, sampled roughly 13 days after vaccination. DNA for the CDR3: TGTGCCAGCAGCCAAGAATACGGGGGTAATCAGCCCCAGCATTTT. Its translation is CASSQEYGGNQPQHF.